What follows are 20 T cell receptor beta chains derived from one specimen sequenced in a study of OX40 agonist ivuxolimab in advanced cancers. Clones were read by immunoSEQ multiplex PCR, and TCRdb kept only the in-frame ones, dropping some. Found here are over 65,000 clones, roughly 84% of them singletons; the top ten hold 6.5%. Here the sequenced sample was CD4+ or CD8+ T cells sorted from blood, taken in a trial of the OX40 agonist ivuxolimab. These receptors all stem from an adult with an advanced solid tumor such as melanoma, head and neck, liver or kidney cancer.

This chain's CDR3 is CASSLGYNSPLHF. For the CDR3, the DNA is TGTGCCAGCAGCTTAGGTTATAATTCACCCCTCCACTTT. The V gene is TRBV7-9, the J gene TRBJ1-6, with D unresolved. The V and J ends lost 1 base and 4 bases respectively, with 2 bases between them. Per the germline V gene, CDR1 is SEHNR and CDR2 is FQNEAQ (reference sequence). CDR3 length equals 13 residues.

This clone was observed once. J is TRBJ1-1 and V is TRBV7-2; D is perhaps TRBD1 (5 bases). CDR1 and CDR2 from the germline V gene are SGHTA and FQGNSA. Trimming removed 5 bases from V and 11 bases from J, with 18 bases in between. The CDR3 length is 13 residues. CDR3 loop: CASSPPYGGEAFF. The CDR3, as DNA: TGTGCCAGCAGCCCTCCCTACGGAGGGGAGGCTTTCTTT. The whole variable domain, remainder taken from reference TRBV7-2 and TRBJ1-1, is GAGVSQSPSNKVTEKGKDVELRCDPISGHTALYWYRQSLGQGLEFLIYFQGNSAPDKSGLPSDRFSAERTGGSVSTLTIQRTQQEDSAVYLCASSPPYGGEAFFGQGTRLTVV.

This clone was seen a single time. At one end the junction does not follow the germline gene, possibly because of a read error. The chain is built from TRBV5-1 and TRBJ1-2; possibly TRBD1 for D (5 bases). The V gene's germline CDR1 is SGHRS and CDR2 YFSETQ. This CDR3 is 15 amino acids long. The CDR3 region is CAGSGGDGTTYGYTF. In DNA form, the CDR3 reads TGCGCCGGCAGCGGCGGGGACGGAACCACCTATGGCTACACCTTC.

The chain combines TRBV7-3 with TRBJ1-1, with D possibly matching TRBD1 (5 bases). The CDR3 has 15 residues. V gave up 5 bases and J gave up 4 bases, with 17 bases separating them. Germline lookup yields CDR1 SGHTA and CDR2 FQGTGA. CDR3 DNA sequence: TGTGCCAGCAGCCGCGAAAACGCCGGGGGCACTGAAGCTTTCTTT. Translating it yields CASSRENAGGTEAFF.

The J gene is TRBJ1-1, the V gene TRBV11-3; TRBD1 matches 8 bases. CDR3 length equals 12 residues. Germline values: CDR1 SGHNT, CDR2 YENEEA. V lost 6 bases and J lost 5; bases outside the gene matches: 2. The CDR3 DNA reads TGTGCCAGCAGGCAGGGGGCTACTGAAGCTTTCTTT. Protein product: CASRQGATEAFF.

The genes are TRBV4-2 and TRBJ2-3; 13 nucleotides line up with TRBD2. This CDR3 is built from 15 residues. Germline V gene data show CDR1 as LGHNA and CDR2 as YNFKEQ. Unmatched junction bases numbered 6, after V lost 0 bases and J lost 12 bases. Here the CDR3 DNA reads TGTGCCAGCAGCCAAGATGGCGGGACTAGCGGGATTCAGTATTTT. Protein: CASSQDGGTSGIQYF.

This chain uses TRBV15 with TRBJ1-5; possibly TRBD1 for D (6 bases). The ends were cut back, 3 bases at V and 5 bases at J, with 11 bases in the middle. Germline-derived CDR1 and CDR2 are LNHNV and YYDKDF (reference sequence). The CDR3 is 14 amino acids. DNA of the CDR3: TGTGCCACCAGCAGGGACAGCGGTTATCAGCCCCAGCATTTT. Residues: CATSRDSGYQPQHF. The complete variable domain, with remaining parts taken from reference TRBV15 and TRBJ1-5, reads DAMVIQNPRYQVTQFGKPVTLSCSQTLNHNVMYWYQQKSSQAPKLLFHYYDKDFNNEADTPDNFQSRRPNTSFCFLDIRSPGLGDTAMYLCATSRDSGYQPQHFGDGTRLSIL.

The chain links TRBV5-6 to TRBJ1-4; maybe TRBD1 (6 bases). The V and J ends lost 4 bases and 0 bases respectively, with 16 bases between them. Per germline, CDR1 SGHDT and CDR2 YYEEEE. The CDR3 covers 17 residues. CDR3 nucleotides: TGTGCCAGCAGCACCAAGACAGGCCTTCCAACTAATGAAAAACTGTTTTTT. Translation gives CASSTKTGLPTNEKLFF.

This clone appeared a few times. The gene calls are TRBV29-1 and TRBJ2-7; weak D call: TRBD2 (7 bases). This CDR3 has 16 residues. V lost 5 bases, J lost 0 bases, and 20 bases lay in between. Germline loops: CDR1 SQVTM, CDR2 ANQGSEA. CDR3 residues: CSVTFSGEGGSYEQYF. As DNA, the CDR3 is TGCAGCGTTACTTTCTCAGGGGAGGGGGGCTCCTACGAGCAGTACTTC.

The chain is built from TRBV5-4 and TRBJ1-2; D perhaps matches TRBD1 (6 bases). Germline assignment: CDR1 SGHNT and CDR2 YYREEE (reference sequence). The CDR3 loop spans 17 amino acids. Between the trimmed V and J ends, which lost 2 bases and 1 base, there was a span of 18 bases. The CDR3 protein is CASSLPPTGRSNYGYTF. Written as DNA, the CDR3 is TGTGCCAGCAGCTTACCCCCAACAGGGCGGAGTAACTATGGCTACACCTTC.

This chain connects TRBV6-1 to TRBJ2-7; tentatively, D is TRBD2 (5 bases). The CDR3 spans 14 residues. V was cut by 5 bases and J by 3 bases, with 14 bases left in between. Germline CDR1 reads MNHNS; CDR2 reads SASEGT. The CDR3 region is CASSRESGIYEQYF. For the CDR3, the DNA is TGTGCCAGCAGTAGGGAATCGGGGATCTACGAGCAGTACTTC.

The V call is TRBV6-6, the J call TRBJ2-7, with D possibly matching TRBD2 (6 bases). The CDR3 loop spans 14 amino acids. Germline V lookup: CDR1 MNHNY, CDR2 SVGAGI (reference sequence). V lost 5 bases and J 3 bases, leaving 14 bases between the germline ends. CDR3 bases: TGTGCCAGCAGTCAGGCGGGATGGGTCTACGAGCAGTACTTC. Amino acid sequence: CASSQAGWVYEQYF.

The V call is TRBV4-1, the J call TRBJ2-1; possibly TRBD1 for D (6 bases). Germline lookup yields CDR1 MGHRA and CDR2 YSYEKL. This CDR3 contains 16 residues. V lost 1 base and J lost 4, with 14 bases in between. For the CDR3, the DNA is TGCGCCAGCAGCCAAGTCGACAGGCCCGGTTACAATGAGCAGTTCTTC. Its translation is CASSQVDRPGYNEQFF.

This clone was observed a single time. This CDR3 is CASSSGSGTGRIDTQYF. The CDR3 region has the DNA TGTGCCAGCAGCTCGGGGAGTGGGACAGGCCGGATAGATACGCAGTATTTT. The genes are TRBV5-8 and TRBJ2-3, with 8 bases fitting TRBD1. V shed 3 bases and J 5 bases; nucleotides not matched to a gene: 14. Germline V gene sequence: CDR1 SGHTS, CDR2 YDEGEE. This CDR3 spans 17 amino acids. The full variable domain, with the rest looked up from reference TRBV5-8 and TRBJ2-3, is EAGVTQSPTHLIKTRGQQATLRCSPISGHTSVYWYQQALGLGLQFLLWYDEGEERNRGNFPPRFSGRQFPNYSSELNVNALELEDSALYLCASSSGSGTGRIDTQYFGPGTRLTVL.

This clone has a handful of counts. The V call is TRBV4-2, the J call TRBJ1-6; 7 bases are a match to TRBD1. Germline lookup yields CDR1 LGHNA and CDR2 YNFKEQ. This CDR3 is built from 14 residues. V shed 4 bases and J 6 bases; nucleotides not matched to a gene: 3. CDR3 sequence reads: CASSRDRVNSPLHF. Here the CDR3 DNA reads TGTGCCAGCAGCCGTGACAGGGTTAATTCACCCCTCCACTTT.

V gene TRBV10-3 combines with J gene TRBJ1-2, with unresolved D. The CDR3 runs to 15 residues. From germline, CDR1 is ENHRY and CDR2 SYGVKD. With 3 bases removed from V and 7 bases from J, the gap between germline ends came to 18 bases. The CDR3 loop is CAISEPGRRPGGYTF. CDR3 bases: TGTGCCATCAGTGAACCCGGGCGTAGACCGGGTGGCTACACCTTC.

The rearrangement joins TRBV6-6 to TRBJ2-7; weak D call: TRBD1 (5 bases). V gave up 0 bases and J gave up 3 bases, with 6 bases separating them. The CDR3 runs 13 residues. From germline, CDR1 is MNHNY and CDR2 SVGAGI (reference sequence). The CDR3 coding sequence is TGTGCCAGCAGTTACTCTGACAGCTACGAGCAGTACTTC. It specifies CASSYSDSYEQYF.

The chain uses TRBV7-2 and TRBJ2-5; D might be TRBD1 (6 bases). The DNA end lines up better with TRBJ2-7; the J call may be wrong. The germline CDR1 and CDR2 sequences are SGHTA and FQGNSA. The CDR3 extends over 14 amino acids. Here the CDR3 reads CASSPQAGAGEQYF. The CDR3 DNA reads TGTGCCAGCAGTCCCCAGGCAGGGGCTGGCGAGCAGTACTTC.

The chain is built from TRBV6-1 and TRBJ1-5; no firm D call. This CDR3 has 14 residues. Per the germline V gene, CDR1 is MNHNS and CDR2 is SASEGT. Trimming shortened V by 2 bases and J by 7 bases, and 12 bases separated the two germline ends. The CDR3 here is CASSEYKEIQPQHF. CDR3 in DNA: TGTGCCAGCAGTGAATATAAGGAGATACAGCCCCAGCATTTT.

DNA of the CDR3: TGTGCCAGCAGGAGAGGGAATGAAAAACTGTTTTTT. Encoded protein: CASRRGNEKLFF. The V and J genes are TRBV7-2 and TRBJ1-4; no clear D gene. Germline-derived CDR1 and CDR2 are SGHTA and FQGNSA. Between the trimmed V and J ends, which lost 6 bases and 5 bases, there was a span of 7 bases. This CDR3 spans 12 amino acids.